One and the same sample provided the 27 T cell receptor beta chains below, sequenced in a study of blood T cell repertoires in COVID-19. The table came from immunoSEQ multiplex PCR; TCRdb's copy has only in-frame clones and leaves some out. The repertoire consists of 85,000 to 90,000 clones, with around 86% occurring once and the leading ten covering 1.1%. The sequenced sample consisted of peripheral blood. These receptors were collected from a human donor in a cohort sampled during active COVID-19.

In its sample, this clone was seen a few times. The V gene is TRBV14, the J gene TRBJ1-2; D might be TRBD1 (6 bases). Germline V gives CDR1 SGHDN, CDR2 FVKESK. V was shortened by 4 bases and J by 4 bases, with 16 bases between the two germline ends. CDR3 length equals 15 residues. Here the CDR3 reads CASSLFTGWAYGYTF. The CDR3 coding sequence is TGTGCCAGCAGCCTTTTCACAGGGTGGGCCTATGGCTACACCTTC.

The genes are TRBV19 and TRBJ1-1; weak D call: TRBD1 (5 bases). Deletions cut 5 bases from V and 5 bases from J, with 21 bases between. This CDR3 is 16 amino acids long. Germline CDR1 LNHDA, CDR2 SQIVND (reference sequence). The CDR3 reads CASSFARTQGGTEAFF. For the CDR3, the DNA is TGTGCCAGTAGTTTCGCACGGACGCAGGGAGGAACTGAAGCTTTCTTT.

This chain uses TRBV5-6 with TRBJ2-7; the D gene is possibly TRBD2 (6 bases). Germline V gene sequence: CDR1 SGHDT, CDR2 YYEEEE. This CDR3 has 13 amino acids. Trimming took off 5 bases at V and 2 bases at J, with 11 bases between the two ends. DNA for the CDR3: TGTGCCAGCAGTGGAGGGACCGCCTACGAGCAGTACTTC. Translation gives CASSGGTAYEQYF.

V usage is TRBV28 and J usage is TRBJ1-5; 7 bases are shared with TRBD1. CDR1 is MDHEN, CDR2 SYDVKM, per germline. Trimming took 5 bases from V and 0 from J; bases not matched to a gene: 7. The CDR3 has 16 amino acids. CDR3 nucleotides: TGTGCCAGCAGTGGGGGCGACAGGGTTAGCAATCAGCCCCAGCATTTT. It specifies CASSGGDRVSNQPQHF.

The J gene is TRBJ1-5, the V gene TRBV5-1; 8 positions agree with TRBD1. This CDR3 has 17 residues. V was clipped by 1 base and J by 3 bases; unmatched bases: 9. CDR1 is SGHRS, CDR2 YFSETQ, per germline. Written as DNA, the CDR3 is TGCGCCAGCAGCTTGTTGATCGGACAGGGAAACAATCAGCCCCAGCATTTT. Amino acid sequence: CASSLLIGQGNNQPQHF.

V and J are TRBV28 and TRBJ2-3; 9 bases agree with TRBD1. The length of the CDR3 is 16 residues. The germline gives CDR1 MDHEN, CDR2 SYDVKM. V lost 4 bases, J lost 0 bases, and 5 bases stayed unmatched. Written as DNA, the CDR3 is TGTGCCAGCAGTTCCGGGACAGGGTGGAGCACAGATACGCAGTATTTT. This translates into CASSSGTGWSTDTQYF.

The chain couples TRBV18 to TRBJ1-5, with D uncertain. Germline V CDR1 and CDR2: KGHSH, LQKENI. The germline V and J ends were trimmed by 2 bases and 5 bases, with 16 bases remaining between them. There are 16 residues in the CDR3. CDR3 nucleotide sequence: TGTGCCAGCTCACCAGGAGTGGGTTTGGATCATCAGCCCCAGCATTTT. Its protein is CASSPGVGLDHQPQHF. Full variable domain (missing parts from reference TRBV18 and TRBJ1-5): NAGVMQNPRHLVRRRGQEARLRCSPMKGHSHVYWYRQLPEEGLKFMVYLQKENIIDESGMPKERFSAEFPKEGPSILRIQQVVRGDSAAYFCASSPGVGLDHQPQHFGDGTRLSIL.

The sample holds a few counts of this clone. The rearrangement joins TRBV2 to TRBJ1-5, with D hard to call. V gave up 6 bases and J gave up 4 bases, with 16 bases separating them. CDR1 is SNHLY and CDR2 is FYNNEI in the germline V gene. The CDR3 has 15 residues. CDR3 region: CASSPADKTNQPQHF. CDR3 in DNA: TGTGCCAGCAGCCCCGCCGACAAAACGAATCAGCCCCAGCATTTT. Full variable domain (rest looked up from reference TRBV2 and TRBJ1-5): EPEVTQTPSHQVTQMGQEVILRCVPISNHLYFYWYRQILGQKVEFLVSFYNNEISEKSEIFDDQFSVERPDGSNFTLKIRSTKLEDSAMYFCASSPADKTNQPQHFGDGTRLSIL.

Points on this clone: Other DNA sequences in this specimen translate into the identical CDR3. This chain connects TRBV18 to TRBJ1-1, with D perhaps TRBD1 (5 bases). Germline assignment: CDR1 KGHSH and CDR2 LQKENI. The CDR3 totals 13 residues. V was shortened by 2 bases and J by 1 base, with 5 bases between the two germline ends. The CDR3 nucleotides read TGTGCCAGCTCACCAGGACAGAACACTGAAGCTTTCTTT. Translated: CASSPGQNTEAFF.

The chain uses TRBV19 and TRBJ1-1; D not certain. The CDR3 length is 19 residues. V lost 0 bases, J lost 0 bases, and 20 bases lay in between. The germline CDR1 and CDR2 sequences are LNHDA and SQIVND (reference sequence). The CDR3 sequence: CASSIDLRLRLLMNTEAFF. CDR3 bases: TGTGCCAGTAGTATAGATTTGAGGCTTCGGCTTTTAATGAACACTGAAGCTTTCTTT.

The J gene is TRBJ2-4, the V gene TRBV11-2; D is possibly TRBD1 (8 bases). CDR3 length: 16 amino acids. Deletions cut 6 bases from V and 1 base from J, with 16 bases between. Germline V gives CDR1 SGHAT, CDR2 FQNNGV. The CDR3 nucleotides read TGTGCCAGCAGGGAGACAGGGGAGGGGGCCAAAAACATTCAGTACTTC. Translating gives CASRETGEGAKNIQYF.

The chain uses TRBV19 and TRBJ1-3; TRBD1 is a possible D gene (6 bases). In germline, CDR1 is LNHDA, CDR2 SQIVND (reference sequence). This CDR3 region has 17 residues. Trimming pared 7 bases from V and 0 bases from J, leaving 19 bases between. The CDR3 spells CASTPLSGVNSGNTIYF. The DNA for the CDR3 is TGTGCCAGTACCCCTTTGTCAGGGGTCAACTCTGGAAACACCATATATTTT.

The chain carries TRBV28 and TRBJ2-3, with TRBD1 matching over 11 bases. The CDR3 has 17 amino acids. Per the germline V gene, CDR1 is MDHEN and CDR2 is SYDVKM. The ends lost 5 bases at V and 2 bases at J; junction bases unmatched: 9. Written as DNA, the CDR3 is TGTGCCAGCAGTCTGCCCGGACAGGGGGCAGTCACAGATACGCAGTATTTT. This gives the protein CASSLPGQGAVTDTQYF.

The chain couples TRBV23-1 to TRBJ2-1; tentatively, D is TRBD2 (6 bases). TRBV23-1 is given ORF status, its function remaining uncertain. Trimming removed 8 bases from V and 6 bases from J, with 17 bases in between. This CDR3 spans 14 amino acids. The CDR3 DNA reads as TGCGCCAGCCGAGGAGGGCAGAGACCCAATGAGCAGTTCTTC. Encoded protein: CASRGGQRPNEQFF.

This chain's CDR3 is CASSRQGVAQYF. The CDR3 DNA follows: TGTGCCAGCAGCAGACAGGGAGTGGCGCAGTACTTC. This chain uses TRBV7-9 with TRBJ2-7, with 7 bases identical to TRBD1. Trimming removed 5 bases from V and 9 bases from J; junction bases left unmatched: 7. Germline assignment: CDR1 SEHNR and CDR2 FQNEAQ (reference sequence). This CDR3 has 12 residues.

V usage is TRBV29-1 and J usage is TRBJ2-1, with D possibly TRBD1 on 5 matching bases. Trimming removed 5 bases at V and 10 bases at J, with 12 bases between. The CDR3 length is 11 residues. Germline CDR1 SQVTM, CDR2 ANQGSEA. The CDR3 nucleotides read TGCAGCGTTCAACAGGAAACCGAGCAGTTCTTC. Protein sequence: CSVQQETEQFF.

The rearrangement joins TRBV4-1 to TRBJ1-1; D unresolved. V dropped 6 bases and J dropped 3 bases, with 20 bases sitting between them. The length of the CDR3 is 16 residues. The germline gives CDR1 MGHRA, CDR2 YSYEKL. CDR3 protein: CASRRISEDADTEAFF. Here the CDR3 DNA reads TGCGCCAGCAGGAGAATAAGCGAGGATGCGGACACTGAAGCTTTCTTT.

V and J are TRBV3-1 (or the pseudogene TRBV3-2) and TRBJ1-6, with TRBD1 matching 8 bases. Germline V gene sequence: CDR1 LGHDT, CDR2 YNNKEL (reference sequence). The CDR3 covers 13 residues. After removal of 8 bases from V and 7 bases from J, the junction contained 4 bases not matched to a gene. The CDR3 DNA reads TGTGCCAGCCAGGGGGCGAGAAATTCACCCCTCCACTTT. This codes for CASQGARNSPLHF.

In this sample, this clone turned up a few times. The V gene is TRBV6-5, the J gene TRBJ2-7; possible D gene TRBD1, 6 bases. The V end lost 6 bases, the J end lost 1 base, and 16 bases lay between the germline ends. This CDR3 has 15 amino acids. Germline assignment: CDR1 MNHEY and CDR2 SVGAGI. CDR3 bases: TGTGCCAGCAGCTTACAGGGAGTGGGGTCCTACGAGCAGTACTTC. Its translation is CASSLQGVGSYEQYF.

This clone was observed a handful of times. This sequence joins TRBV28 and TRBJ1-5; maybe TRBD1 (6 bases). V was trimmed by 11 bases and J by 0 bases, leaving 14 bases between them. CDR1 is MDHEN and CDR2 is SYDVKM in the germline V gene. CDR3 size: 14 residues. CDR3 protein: CAWGRGDSNQPQHF. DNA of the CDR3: TGTGCCTGGGGGCGAGGGGATAGCAATCAGCCCCAGCATTTT.

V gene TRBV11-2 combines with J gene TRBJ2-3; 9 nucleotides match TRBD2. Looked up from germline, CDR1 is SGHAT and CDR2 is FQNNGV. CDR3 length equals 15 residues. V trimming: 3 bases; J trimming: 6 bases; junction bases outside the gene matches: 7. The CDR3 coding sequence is TGTGCCAGCAGCTTGGGGGCGGGAGGGCTGGATACGCAGTATTTT. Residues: CASSLGAGGLDTQYF. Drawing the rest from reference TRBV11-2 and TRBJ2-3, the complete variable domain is EAGVAQSPRYKIIEKRQSVAFWCNPISGHATLYWYQQILGQGPKLLIQFQNNGVVDDSQLPKDRFSAERLKGVDSTLKIQPAKLEDSAVYLCASSLGAGGLDTQYFGPGTRLTVL.

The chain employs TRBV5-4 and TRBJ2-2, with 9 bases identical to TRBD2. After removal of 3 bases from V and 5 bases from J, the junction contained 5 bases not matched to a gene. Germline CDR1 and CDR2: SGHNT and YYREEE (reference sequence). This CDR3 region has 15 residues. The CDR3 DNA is TGTGCCAGCAGCTACGGCGGGAGGGGAACCGGGGAGCTGTTTTTT. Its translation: CASSYGGRGTGELFF.

CDR3 in amino acids: CSASKGAEYIQYF. CDR3 nucleotide sequence: TGCAGTGCTAGTAAGGGGGCGGAATATATTCAGTACTTC. The V and J genes are TRBV20-1 and TRBJ2-4; 7 nucleotides match TRBD1. Losses at the gene ends were 3 bases for V and 10 bases for J; bases not matched to a gene: 9. The CDR3 has 13 amino acids. Germline CDR1 DFQATT, CDR2 SNEGSKA (reference sequence).

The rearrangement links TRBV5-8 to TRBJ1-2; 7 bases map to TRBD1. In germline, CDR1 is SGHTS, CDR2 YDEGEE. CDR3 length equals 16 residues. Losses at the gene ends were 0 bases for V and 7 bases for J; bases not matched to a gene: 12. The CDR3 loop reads CASSLGQGVAGRGYTF. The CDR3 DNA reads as TGTGCCAGCAGCTTGGGACAGGGTGTCGCCGGGCGTGGCTACACCTTC.

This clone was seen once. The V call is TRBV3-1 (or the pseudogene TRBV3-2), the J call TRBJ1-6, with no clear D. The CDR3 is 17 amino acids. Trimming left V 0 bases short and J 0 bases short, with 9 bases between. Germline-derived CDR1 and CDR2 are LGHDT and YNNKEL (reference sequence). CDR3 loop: CASSQDWASSYNSPLHF. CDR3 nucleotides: TGTGCCAGCAGCCAAGATTGGGCGAGCTCCTATAATTCACCCCTCCACTTT.

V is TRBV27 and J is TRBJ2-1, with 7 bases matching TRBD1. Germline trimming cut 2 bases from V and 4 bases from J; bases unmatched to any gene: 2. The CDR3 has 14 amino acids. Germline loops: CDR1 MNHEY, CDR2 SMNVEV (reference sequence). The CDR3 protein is CASSLGTAYNEQFF. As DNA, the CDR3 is TGTGCCAGCAGTTTAGGGACAGCATACAATGAGCAGTTCTTC.

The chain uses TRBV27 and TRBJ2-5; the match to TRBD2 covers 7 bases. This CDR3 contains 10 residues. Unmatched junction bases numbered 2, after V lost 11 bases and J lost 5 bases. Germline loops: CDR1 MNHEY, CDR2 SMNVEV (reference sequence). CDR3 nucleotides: TGTGCCGCGGGGGTTGAGACCCAGTACTTC. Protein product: CAAGVETQYF.